These 3 T cell receptor beta chains were sequenced from one sample in a study of T-cell reconstitution after alpha-beta-depleted transplantation in children. It was with unique molecular identifiers that the TCRbeta library was prepared. TCRdb re-analysed the PCR reads in MiXCR, keeping a single row per CDR3 protein. Among about 440,000 distinct CDR3 sequences, roughly 44% were seen once, and the ten largest hold roughly a quarter. The source was PBMCs, collected before TCRalphabeta/CD19-depleted stem cell transplant. The receptor source for this set is a girl aged 2 to 10 with aplastic anemia, due to receive a stem cell transplant.

The chain has TRBV20-1 and TRBJ2-3; D call uncertain. Germline V lookup: CDR1 DFQATT, CDR2 SNEGSKA (reference sequence). V dropped 5 bases and J dropped 1 base, with 13 bases sitting between them. This CDR3 comprises 14 residues. CDR3 sequence reads: CSAHWVKGTDTQYF. The CDR3 coding sequence is TGCAGTGCTCACTGGGTTAAGGGCACAGATACGCAGTATTTT.

This clonotype was observed a few times. The J gene is TRBJ1-5, the V gene TRBV6-5; no definite D call. V dropped 0 bases and J dropped 3 bases, with 6 bases sitting between them. The germline CDR1 and CDR2 sequences are MNHEY and SVGAGI. This CDR3 spans 14 amino acids. DNA of the CDR3: TGTGCCAGCAGTTACTCGGATCCCAATCAGCCCCAGCATTTT. This gives the protein CASSYSDPNQPQHF.

The chain employs TRBV29-1 and TRBJ1-6, with D possibly TRBD1 on 6 matching bases. The CDR3 totals 14 residues. Between the trimmed V and J ends, which lost 5 bases and 10 bases, there was a span of 18 bases. The germline V gene encodes CDR1 SQVTM and CDR2 ANQGSEA. CDR3 sequence reads: CSVTQGIFGSPLHF. The CDR3 DNA follows: TGCAGCGTTACCCAGGGGATTTTTGGGTCACCCCTCCACTTT.